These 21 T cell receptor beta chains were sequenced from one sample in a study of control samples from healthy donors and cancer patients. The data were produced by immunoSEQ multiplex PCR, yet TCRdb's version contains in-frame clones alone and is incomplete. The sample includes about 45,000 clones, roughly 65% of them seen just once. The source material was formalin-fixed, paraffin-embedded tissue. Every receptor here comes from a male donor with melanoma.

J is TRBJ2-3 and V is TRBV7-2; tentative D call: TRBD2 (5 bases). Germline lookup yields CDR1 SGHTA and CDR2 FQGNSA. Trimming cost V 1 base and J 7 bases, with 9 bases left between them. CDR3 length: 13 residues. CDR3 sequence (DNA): TGTGCCAGCAGCTTAGATTGGAGGAATACGCAGTATTTT. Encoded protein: CASSLDWRNTQYF. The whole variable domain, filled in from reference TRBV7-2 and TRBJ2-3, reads GAGVSQSPSNKVTEKGKDVELRCDPISGHTALYWYRQSLGQGLEFLIYFQGNSAPDKSGLPSDRFSAERTGGSVSTLTIQRTQQEDSAVYLCASSLDWRNTQYFGPGTRLTVL.

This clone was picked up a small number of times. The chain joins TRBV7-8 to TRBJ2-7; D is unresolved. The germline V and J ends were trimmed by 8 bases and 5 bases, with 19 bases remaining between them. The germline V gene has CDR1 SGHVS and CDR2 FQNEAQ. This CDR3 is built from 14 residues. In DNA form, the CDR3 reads TGTGCCAGCTCCCTTGGCGTAATAACCAACGAGCAGTACTTC. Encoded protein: CASSLGVITNEQYF.

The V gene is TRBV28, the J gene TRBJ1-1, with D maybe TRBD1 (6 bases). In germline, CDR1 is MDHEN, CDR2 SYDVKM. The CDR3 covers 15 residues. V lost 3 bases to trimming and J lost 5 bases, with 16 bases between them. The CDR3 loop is CASSLGGLRVTEAFF. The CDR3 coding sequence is TGTGCCAGCAGTTTGGGGGGCCTCAGGGTAACTGAAGCTTTCTTT.

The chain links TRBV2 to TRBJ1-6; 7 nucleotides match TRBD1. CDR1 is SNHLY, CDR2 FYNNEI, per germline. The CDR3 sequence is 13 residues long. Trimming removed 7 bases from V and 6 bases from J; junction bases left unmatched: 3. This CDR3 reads CASIGTVNSPLHF. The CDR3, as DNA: TGTGCCAGCATCGGGACAGTTAATTCACCCCTCCACTTT.

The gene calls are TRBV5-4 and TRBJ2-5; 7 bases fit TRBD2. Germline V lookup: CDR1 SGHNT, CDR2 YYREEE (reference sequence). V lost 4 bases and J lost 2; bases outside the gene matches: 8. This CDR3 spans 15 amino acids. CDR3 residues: CASSARGTKQETQYF. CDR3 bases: TGTGCCAGCAGCGCACGGGGGACTAAGCAAGAGACCCAGTACTTC.

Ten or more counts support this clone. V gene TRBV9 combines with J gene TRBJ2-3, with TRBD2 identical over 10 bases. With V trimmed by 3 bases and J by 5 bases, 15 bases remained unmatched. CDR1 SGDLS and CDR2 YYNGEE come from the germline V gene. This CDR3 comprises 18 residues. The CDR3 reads CASSGAHPSGSSLDTQYF. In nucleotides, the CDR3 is TGTGCCAGCAGCGGTGCCCACCCTAGCGGGAGTTCTTTAGATACGCAGTATTTT.

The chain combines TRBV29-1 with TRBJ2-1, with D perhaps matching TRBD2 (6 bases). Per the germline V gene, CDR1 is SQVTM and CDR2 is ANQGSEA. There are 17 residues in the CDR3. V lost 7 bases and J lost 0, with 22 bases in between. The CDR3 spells CSAPRASARLSYNEQFF. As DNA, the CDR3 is TGCAGCGCCCCAAGGGCTAGCGCCCGCCTCTCCTACAATGAGCAGTTCTTC.

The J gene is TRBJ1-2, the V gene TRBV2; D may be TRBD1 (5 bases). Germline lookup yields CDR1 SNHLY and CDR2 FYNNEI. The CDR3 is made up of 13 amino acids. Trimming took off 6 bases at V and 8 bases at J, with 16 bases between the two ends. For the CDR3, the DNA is TGTGCCAGCAGATCACAGGTAACTGGAGGCTACACCTTC. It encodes CASRSQVTGGYTF.

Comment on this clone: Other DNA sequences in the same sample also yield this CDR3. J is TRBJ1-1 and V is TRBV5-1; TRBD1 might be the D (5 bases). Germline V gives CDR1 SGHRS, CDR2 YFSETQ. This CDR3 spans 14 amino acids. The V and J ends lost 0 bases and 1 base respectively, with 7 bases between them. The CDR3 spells CASSLEGRNTEAFF. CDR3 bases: TGCGCCAGCAGCTTGGAGGGGAGGAACACTGAAGCTTTCTTT.

CDR3 region: CASSENSDEQFF. The CDR3 DNA sequence: TGCGCCAGCAGTGAGAACTCCGATGAGCAGTTCTTC. V usage is TRBV10-1 and J usage is TRBJ2-1; D gene unclear. The V gene's germline CDR1 is WNHNN and CDR2 SYGVQD (reference sequence). The ends were cut back, 2 bases at V and 8 bases at J, with 7 bases in the middle. This CDR3 spans 12 amino acids.

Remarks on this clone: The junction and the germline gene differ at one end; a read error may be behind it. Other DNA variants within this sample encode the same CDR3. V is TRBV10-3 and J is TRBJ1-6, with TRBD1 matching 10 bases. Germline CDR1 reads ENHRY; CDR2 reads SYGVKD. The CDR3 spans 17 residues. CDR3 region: CAISESPPDRGYSPLHF. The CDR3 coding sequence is TGTGCCATTAGTGAGTCCCCACCGGACAGGGGGTATTCACCCCTCCACTTT.

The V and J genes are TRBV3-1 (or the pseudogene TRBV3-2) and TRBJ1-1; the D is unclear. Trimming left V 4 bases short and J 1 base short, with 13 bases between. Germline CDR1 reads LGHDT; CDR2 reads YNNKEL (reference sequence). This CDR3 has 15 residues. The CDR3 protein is CASSLPGDPNTEAFF. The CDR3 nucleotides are TGTGCCAGCAGCCTACCTGGGGATCCGAACACTGAAGCTTTCTTT.

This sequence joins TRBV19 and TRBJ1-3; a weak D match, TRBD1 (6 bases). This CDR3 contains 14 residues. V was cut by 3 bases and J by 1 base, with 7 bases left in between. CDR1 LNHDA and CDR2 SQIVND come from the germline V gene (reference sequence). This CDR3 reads CASSITGSGNTIYF. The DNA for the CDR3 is TGTGCCAGTAGTATTACAGGGTCTGGAAACACCATATATTTT.

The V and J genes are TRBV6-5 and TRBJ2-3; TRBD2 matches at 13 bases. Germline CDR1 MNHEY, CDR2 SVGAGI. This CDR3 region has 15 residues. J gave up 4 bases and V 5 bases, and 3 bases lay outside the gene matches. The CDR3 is CASSLLAGGPDTQYF. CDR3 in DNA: TGTGCCAGCAGTCTACTAGCGGGAGGGCCAGATACGCAGTATTTT.

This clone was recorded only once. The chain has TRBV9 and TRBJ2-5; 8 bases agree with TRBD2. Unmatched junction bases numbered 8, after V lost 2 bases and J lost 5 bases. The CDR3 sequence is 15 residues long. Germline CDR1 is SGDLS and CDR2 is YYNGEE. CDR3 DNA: TGTGCCAGCAGCGTCCAAGCGGGAGTCTGGGAGACCCAGTACTTC. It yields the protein CASSVQAGVWETQYF.

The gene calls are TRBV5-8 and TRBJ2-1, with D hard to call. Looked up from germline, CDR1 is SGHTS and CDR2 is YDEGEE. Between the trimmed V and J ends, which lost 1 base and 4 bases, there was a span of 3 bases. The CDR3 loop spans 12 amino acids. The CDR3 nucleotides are TGTGCCAGCAGCTTGTGGTACAATGAGCAGTTCTTC. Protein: CASSLWYNEQFF.

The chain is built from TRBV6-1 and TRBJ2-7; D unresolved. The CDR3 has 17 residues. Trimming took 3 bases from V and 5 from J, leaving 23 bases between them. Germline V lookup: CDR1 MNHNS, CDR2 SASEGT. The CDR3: CASSEHFKRPADHEQYF. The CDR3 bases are TGTGCCAGCAGTGAGCATTTTAAACGCCCTGCCGACCACGAGCAGTACTTC.

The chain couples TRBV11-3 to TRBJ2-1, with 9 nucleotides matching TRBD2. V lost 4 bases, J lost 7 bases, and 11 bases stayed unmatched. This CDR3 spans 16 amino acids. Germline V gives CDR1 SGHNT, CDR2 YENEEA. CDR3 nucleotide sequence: TGTGCCAGCAGCTCATCCGGGACTAGCAGGGGGAATGAGCAGTTCTTC. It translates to CASSSSGTSRGNEQFF.

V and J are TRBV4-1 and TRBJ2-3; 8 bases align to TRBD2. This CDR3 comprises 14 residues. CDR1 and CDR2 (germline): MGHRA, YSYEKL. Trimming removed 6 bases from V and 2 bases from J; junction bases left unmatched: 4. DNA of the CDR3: TGCGCCAGCAGTTATAGCGGGGACACAGATACGCAGTATTTT. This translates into CASSYSGDTDTQYF.

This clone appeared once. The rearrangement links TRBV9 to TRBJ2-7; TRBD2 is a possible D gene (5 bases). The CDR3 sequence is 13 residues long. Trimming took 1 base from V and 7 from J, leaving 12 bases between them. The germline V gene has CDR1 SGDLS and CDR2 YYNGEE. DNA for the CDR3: TGTGCCAGCAGCGTAACTGCCCCGGGGGAGCAGTACTTC. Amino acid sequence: CASSVTAPGEQYF.

CDR3 DNA: TGTGCCACCAGTGATCCGAGACTAGCGGTCCCCTACGAGCAGTACTTC. This gives the protein CATSDPRLAVPYEQYF. The genes are TRBV24-1 and TRBJ2-7; 9 bases line up with TRBD2. The CDR3 spans 16 residues. CDR1 is KGHDR and CDR2 is SFDVKD in the germline V gene. V lost 3 bases and J lost 2; bases outside the gene matches: 7.